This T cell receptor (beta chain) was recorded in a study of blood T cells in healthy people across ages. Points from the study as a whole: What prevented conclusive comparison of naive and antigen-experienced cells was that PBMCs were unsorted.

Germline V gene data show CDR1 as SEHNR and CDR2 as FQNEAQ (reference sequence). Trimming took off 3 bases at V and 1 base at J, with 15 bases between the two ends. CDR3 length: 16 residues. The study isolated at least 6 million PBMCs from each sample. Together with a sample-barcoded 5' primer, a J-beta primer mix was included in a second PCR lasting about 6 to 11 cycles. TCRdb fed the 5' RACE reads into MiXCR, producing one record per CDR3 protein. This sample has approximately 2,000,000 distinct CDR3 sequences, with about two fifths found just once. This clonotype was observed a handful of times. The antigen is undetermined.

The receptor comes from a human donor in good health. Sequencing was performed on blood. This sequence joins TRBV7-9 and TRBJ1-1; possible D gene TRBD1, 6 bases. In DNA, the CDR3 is TGTGCCAGCAGCTTGGGGCCGGGACACCGGAACACTGAAGCTTTCTTT. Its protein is CASSLGPGHRNTEAFF.